This entry lists 26 T cell receptor beta chains sequenced from one sample in a study of T cells in Graves' hyperthyroidism and ophthalmopathy. RNA transcripts served as the template for amplifying TCR beta CDR3 regions. During a first-round RT-PCR of the TCR CDR3, the HTBI primer set was used. TCRdb analysed the multiplex PCR reads with MiXCR anew, one entry per CDR3 protein. The sample comprises 300,000 to 450,000 distinct CDR3 sequences, about 13% of which are singletons, and around 9.2% rests with the top ten. What was sequenced was blood. The receptors were sampled from a woman aged 18-29 years with Graves' hyperthyroidism.

This clonotype was observed a handful of times. The CDR3 DNA is TGTGCCAGCTCCCCGCGAGATAGCGGGATTCCCGTGGGGACCTACAATGAGCAGTTCTTC. The encoded protein is CASSPRDSGIPVGTYNEQFF. The gene calls are TRBV6-4 and TRBJ2-1; 8 nucleotides agree with TRBD2. CDR3 size: 20 residues. Losses at the gene ends were 8 bases for V and 2 bases for J; bases not matched to a gene: 23. Germline V lookup: CDR1 MRHNA, CDR2 SNTAGT.

This clonotype has at least ten counts. The rearrangement joins TRBV19 to TRBJ2-3; 9 nucleotides match TRBD1. The CDR3 sequence is 16 residues long. Per the germline V gene, CDR1 is LNHDA and CDR2 is SQIVND (reference sequence). After removal of 3 bases from V and 1 base from J, the junction contained 5 bases not matched to a gene. The CDR3 loop is CASSMVGQGGTDTQYF. DNA of the CDR3: TGTGCCAGTAGTATGGTGGGACAGGGAGGCACAGATACGCAGTATTTT. The full variable domain, rest sourced from reference TRBV19 and TRBJ2-3, is DGGITQSPKYLFRKEGQNVTLSCEQNLNHDAMYWYRQDPGQGLRLIYYSQIVNDFQKGDIAEGYSVSREKKESFPLTVTSAQKNPTAFYLCASSMVGQGGTDTQYFGPGTRLTVL.

On this clonotype itself: At one end, the junction sequence differs from germline, possibly due to a read error. The chain has TRBV7-7 and TRBJ2-3, with TRBD2 as a possible D gene (5 bases). In germline, CDR1 is SSHAT, CDR2 FNYEAQ (reference sequence). CDR3 length: 15 residues. CDR3 in DNA: TGTGCTAGCAGCCCGGGGTACCGGCCAGAAGATACGCAGTATTTT. It codes for CASSPGYRPEDTQYF.

The chain joins TRBV14 to TRBJ1-6; D is unclear. This CDR3 is built from 14 residues. CDR1 is SGHDN and CDR2 is FVKESK in the germline V gene. Trimming took off 4 bases at V and 4 bases at J, with 8 bases between the two ends. The CDR3 loop is CASSPGGYNSPLHF. The CDR3 DNA reads as TGTGCCAGCAGCCCCGGAGGGTATAATTCACCCCTCCACTTT. The full variable domain, rest sourced from reference TRBV14 and TRBJ1-6, is EAGVTQFPSHSVIEKGQTVTLRCDPISGHDNLYWYRRVMGKEIKFLLHFVKESKQDESGMPNNRFLAERTGGTYSTLKVQPAELEDSGVYFCASSPGGYNSPLHFGNGTRLTVT.

Note on this clonotype: In this CDR3 the conserved last residue, phenylalanine or tryptophan, is missing, so a read error is likely. The V and J genes are TRBV6-1 and TRBJ1-1, with D possibly matching TRBD1 (5 bases). With 7 bases removed from V and 5 bases from J, the gap between germline ends came to 17 bases. The CDR3 sequence is 14 residues long. Germline assignment: CDR1 MNHNS and CDR2 SASEGT. The CDR3 sequence: CASTGWDGETEAFL. As DNA, the CDR3 is TGTGCCAGCACAGGATGGGACGGTGAGACTGAAGCTTTCCTT.

This clonotype was observed many times. The chain has TRBV2 and TRBJ1-4, with 7 bases aligning to TRBD1. Germline CDR1 SNHLY, CDR2 FYNNEI. The ends lost 0 bases at V and 8 bases at J; junction bases unmatched: 6. CDR3 length equals 15 residues. The CDR3 DNA follows: TGTGCCAGCAGTGAAGCCCCGGACAGGAGCGAAAAACTGTTTTTT. Amino acid sequence: CASSEAPDRSEKLFF.

Ten or more counts support this clonotype. The chain carries TRBV27 and TRBJ2-5; no firm D call. CDR3 length equals 17 residues. The V and J ends lost 3 bases and 2 bases respectively, with 19 bases between them. The V gene's germline CDR1 is MNHEY and CDR2 SMNVEV (reference sequence). CDR3 region: CASSFRIGAEPQETQYF. The CDR3 DNA is TGTGCCAGCAGTTTCCGCATTGGCGCGGAACCACAAGAGACCCAGTACTTC.

This clonotype was observed a few times. The rearrangement joins TRBV14 to TRBJ1-4; D gene uncertain. Trimming stripped 4 bases from V and 4 bases from J, with 10 bases between. This CDR3 contains 14 residues. Germline V CDR1 and CDR2: SGHDN, FVKESK. The CDR3 DNA follows: TGTGCCAGCAGCCGAGGGTTACGTAATGAAAAACTGTTTTTT. Translated, it gives CASSRGLRNEKLFF.

The gene calls are TRBV19 and TRBJ1-2, with D unclear. Trimming stripped 5 bases from V and 4 bases from J, with 14 bases between. Germline V gene sequence: CDR1 LNHDA, CDR2 SQIVND (reference sequence). CDR3 length: 14 amino acids. CDR3 bases: TGTGCCAGTAGTCCCGCCCGGAGGTCCTATGGCTACACCTTC. This translates into CASSPARRSYGYTF.

This clonotype was counted at least ten times. CDR3 in DNA: TGTGCCAGCAGTTTATCTTGGACAGGGCCTACTTTACACCGCTCCTACGAGCAGTACTTC. Translation: CASSLSWTGPTLHRSYEQYF. V is TRBV27 and J is TRBJ2-7; 8 positions agree with TRBD1. The CDR3 is made up of 20 amino acids. Looked up from germline, CDR1 is MNHEY and CDR2 is SMNVEV (reference sequence). Trimming cost V 0 bases and J 0 bases; bases outside gene matches: 16.

This clonotype was seen many times. The chain recombines TRBV11-1 with TRBJ2-1; 10 bases line up with TRBD2. The junction had 8 bases not matched to a gene; V was cut back by 5 bases and J by 4 bases. The CDR3 length is 16 residues. Per germline, CDR1 SGHAT and CDR2 FQDESV (reference sequence). This CDR3 reads CASSRRTSGLYNEQFF. Here the CDR3 DNA reads TGTGCCAGCAGCCGACGGACTAGCGGACTTTACAATGAGCAGTTCTTC.

This clonotype was picked up a small number of times. The V and J genes are TRBV30 and TRBJ1-1; 9 bases are a match to TRBD1. CDR1 GTSNPN and CDR2 SVGIG come from the germline V gene (reference sequence). The CDR3 runs to 14 residues. V gave up 8 bases and J gave up 4 bases; unmatched junction bases: 11. The chain's CDR3 is CARTGGGEATEAFF. CDR3 in DNA: TGTGCCCGCACAGGGGGCGGGGAGGCCACTGAAGCTTTCTTT. Drawing the rest from reference TRBV30 and TRBJ1-1, the complete variable domain is SQTIHQWPATLVQPVGSPLSLECTVEGTSNPNLYWYRQAAGRGLQLLFYSVGIGQISSEVPQNLSASRPQDRQFILSSKKLLLSDSGFYLCARTGGGEATEAFFGQGTRLTVV.

This clonotype was observed at least ten times. The DNA of the CDR3 is TGTGCCAGCAACGTAGTAGGGGCTAACGGCGAGCAGTACTTC. Translated, it gives CASNVVGANGEQYF. This chain connects TRBV2 to TRBJ2-7; the D gene is possibly TRBD1 (5 bases). Trimming left V 7 bases short and J 6 bases short, with 19 bases between. This CDR3 has 14 residues. Per germline, CDR1 SNHLY and CDR2 FYNNEI.

This clonotype was seen ten or more times. This chain joins TRBV7-3 and TRBJ2-7; 10 bases line up with TRBD2. Germline values: CDR1 SGHTA, CDR2 FQGTGA. The CDR3 runs 15 residues. V was pared by 5 bases and J by 3 bases, with 7 bases of the junction left unmatched. The CDR3 DNA follows: TGTGCCAGCAGCATGGGACTAGCGACCATCTACGAGCAGTACTTC. It specifies CASSMGLATIYEQYF.

This clonotype was detected many times. This chain links TRBV6-1 with TRBJ2-5, with 10 bases fitting TRBD1. From germline, CDR1 is MNHNS and CDR2 SASEGT. Trimming removed 1 base from V and 5 bases from J; junction bases left unmatched: 1. The CDR3 extends over 14 amino acids. The chain's CDR3 is CASSEGTGGETQYF. The CDR3 nucleotides read TGTGCCAGCAGTGAAGGGACAGGGGGGGAGACCCAGTACTTC.

At least ten counts were recorded for this clonotype. This chain connects TRBV7-2 to TRBJ2-3, with D hard to call. V was pared by 3 bases and J by 2 bases, with 9 bases between. CDR3 length: 14 amino acids. CDR1 and CDR2 from the germline V gene are SGHTA and FQGNSA. CDR3 nucleotides: TGTGCCAGCAGCTTTTACAGTCCCACAGATACGCAGTATTTT. It encodes CASSFYSPTDTQYF.

V is TRBV6-1 and J is TRBJ2-1, with 8 positions matching TRBD2. Per germline, CDR1 MNHNS and CDR2 SASEGT. This CDR3 has 15 amino acids. Losses at the gene ends were 8 bases for V and 6 bases for J; bases not matched to a gene: 12. The CDR3 nucleotides read TGTGCCAGCCGGTTAGGTAGCGGGATGTTCAATGAGCAGTTCTTC. This encodes CASRLGSGMFNEQFF.

This clonotype was seen repeatedly, ten times or more. V usage is TRBV11-3 and J usage is TRBJ2-7; 7 bases are a match to TRBD1. V lost 5 bases and J lost 7; bases outside the gene matches: 8. CDR3 size: 13 residues. The germline CDR1 and CDR2 sequences are SGHNT and YENEEA. The CDR3, as DNA: TGTGCCAGCAGCCAAAGACAGGGCGGGGAGCAGTACTTC. This translates into CASSQRQGGEQYF.

This clonotype has only a few counts. The chain joins TRBV7-8 to TRBJ2-5; 7 bases line up with TRBD1. Germline V gene lookup returns CDR1 SGHVS and CDR2 FQNEAQ. The length of the CDR3 is 13 residues. With V trimmed by 5 bases and J by 5 bases, 5 bases remained unmatched. DNA for the CDR3: TGTGCCAGCAGCATACAGGGGTCGGAGACCCAGTACTTC. Translating it yields CASSIQGSETQYF. Full variable domain (missing parts from reference TRBV7-8 and TRBJ2-5): GAGVSQSPRYKVAKRGQDVALRCDPISGHVSLFWYQQALGQGPEFLTYFQNEAQLDKSGLPSDRFFAERPEGSVSTLKIQRTQQEDSAVYLCASSIQGSETQYFGPGTRLLVL.

Ten or more counts support this clonotype. The rearrangement links TRBV28 to TRBJ1-2, with TRBD1 as a possible D gene (6 bases). V lost 5 bases, J lost 3 bases, and 13 bases lay in between. The CDR3 spans 14 residues. CDR1 and CDR2 from the germline V gene are MDHEN and SYDVKM. The CDR3 DNA reads TGTGCCAGCAGTCTGGGGGGGGCCTACTATGGCTACACCTTC. It translates to CASSLGGAYYGYTF.

This clonotype was observed many times. V and J are TRBV6-6 and TRBJ1-5; 9 bases line up with TRBD1. V lost 0 bases and J lost 6; bases outside the gene matches: 12. Germline values: CDR1 MNHNY, CDR2 SVGAGI (reference sequence). The CDR3 length is 18 residues. The CDR3: CASSYSPPQGARSQPQHF. The CDR3 DNA sequence: TGTGCCAGCAGTTACTCGCCACCACAGGGGGCTCGAAGTCAGCCCCAGCATTTT.

Ten or more counts support this clonotype. The chain links TRBV10-3 to TRBJ2-7, with 7 bases matching TRBD1. Germline values: CDR1 ENHRY, CDR2 SYGVKD. The CDR3 loop spans 19 amino acids. The V gene end was trimmed by 4 bases and the J gene end by 0 bases; junction bases not matched to a gene: 18. In DNA form, the CDR3 reads TGTGCCATCAGTGGCCAAGGGACAGCCGCACATGGATCCTCCTACGAGCAGTACTTC. Translation: CAISGQGTAAHGSSYEQYF.

This clonotype was recorded at least ten times. The chain couples TRBV11-2 to TRBJ2-7, with 12 bases matching TRBD2. This CDR3 spans 15 amino acids. Germline V gene data show CDR1 as SGHAT and CDR2 as FQNNGV. The V segment lost 5 bases and the J segment 6 bases; nucleotides outside the gene matches: 8. CDR3 amino acids: CASSLGLAGWGEQYF. The DNA of the CDR3 is TGTGCCAGCAGCCTCGGACTAGCGGGGTGGGGCGAGCAGTACTTC. Supplemented by reference TRBV11-2 and TRBJ2-7, the full variable domain reads EAGVAQSPRYKIIEKRQSVAFWCNPISGHATLYWYQQILGQGPKLLIQFQNNGVVDDSQLPKDRFSAERLKGVDSTLKIQPAKLEDSAVYLCASSLGLAGWGEQYFGPGTRLTVT.

This clonotype was detected many times. The rearrangement links TRBV7-8 to TRBJ1-1; perhaps TRBD1 as D (5 bases). The CDR3 extends over 14 amino acids. Germline V CDR1 and CDR2: SGHVS, FQNEAQ. V was cut by 5 bases and J by 10 bases, with 20 bases left in between. The CDR3 sequence: CASSPGGGSVGAFF. CDR3 nucleotide sequence: TGTGCCAGCAGCCCTGGGGGAGGGTCCGTTGGAGCTTTCTTT.

Ten or more counts support this clonotype. V gene TRBV6-2 or TRBV6-3 combines with J gene TRBJ2-1, with 7 positions matching TRBD2. Germline V gene sequence: CDR1 MNHEY, CDR2 SVGEGT. Unmatched junction bases numbered 7, after V lost 5 bases and J lost 0 bases. The CDR3 is made up of 16 amino acids. The CDR3 coding sequence is TGTGCCAGCAGTGACCCTGGCGGGAGCTCCTACAATGAGCAGTTCTTC. Translation: CASSDPGGSSYNEQFF.

A note on this clonotype: A much larger clone differs from this one at a single base, so this may be a read error. The CDR3, as DNA: TGTGCCAGCAGCTCTCGACTAGCGGGGACCCCCCTCACAGATACGCAGTATTTT. Amino acid sequence: CASSSRLAGTPLTDTQYF. J is TRBJ2-3 and V is TRBV7-2; 11 nucleotides match TRBD2. The germline gives CDR1 SGHTA, CDR2 FQGNSA. Trimming at V came to 4 bases and at J to 2 bases, leaving 11 bases not matched to a gene. The CDR3 totals 18 residues.